This TCR beta chain was documented in a study of cytomegalovirus exposure and HLA in healthy donors. Comment on this clone: Its specificity is unknown. At one end, the junction sequence differs from germline, possibly due to a read error.

The study's findings and limits: Looking again later, the authors saw that most CMV-associated TCR beta chains seemed HLA-restricted.

Donors consisted of healthy bone marrow donors. This CDR3 has 15 amino acids. CDR1 is SSHAT and CDR2 is FNYEAQ in the germline V gene (reference sequence). PCR involved 60 Vbeta and 13 Jbeta primers. The repertoire was sequenced with immunoSEQ multiplex PCR; TCRdb's copy has only in-frame clones and lacks some. The table lists under 150,000 clones, 75% to 90% of them singletons. The genes are TRBV7-7 and TRBJ1-3; 8 bases line up with TRBD1. The sequencing input was PBMCs. This TCR was sampled from a woman aged 40 to 50 in good health and CMV-seropositive. The CDR3 sequence: CASSPGTGSGNTIYF. DNA for the CDR3: TGTGCTAGCAGCCCCGGGACAGGCTCTGGAAACACCATATATTTT.